These 10 T cell receptor beta chains originate from one sample sequenced in a study of T cell responses to AZD1222 COVID-19 vaccine. Profiling relied on immunoSEQ multiplex PCR, and the TCRdb table lists in-frame clones only, not all of them. The table lists more than 120,000 clones, about 92% of them singletons. The sequences come from peripheral blood, collected 28 days after the second AZD1222 dose. All receptors derive from an adult who received the AZD1222 COVID-19 vaccine.

This rearrangement joins TRBV4-1 to TRBJ1-1, with D hard to call. Germline V lookup: CDR1 MGHRA, CDR2 YSYEKL. V was clipped by 1 base and J by 0 bases, with 9 bases between them. The CDR3 sequence is 15 residues long. The CDR3 spells CASSQGRQLNTEAFF. CDR3 DNA sequence: TGCGCCAGCAGCCAAGGTCGGCAGTTGAACACTGAAGCTTTCTTT.

V is TRBV28 and J is TRBJ1-3, with 9 positions matching TRBD1. The CDR3 has 17 amino acids. J lost 0 bases, V lost 5 bases, and 8 bases had no gene match. Germline-derived CDR1 and CDR2 are MDHEN and SYDVKM. CDR3 residues: CASSAPGQGYSGNTIYF. The CDR3 DNA reads TGTGCCAGCAGTGCGCCGGGACAGGGATACTCTGGAAACACCATATATTTT. Complete variable domain (other parts from reference TRBV28 and TRBJ1-3): DVKVTQSSRYLVKRTGEKVFLECVQDMDHENMFWYRQDPGLGLRLIYFSYDVKMKEKGDIPEGYSVSREKKERFSLILESASTNQTSMYLCASSAPGQGYSGNTIYFGEGSWLTVV.

This clone was seen just once. For the CDR3, the DNA is TGTGCCAGCAGCCAAGATTGGCTAGCGGCCCGCACAGATACGCAGTATTTT. Encoded protein: CASSQDWLAARTDTQYF. The chain has TRBV4-2 and TRBJ2-3; 7 bases are a match to TRBD2. Germline V lookup: CDR1 LGHNA, CDR2 YNFKEQ. The CDR3 covers 17 residues. Trimming cost V 0 bases and J 1 base; bases outside gene matches: 7.

This chain connects TRBV28 to TRBJ1-5; 7 bases align to TRBD1. The J segment lost 0 bases and the V segment lost 2 bases, leaving 7 bases of the junction unmatched. The length of the CDR3 is 17 residues. In germline, CDR1 is MDHEN, CDR2 SYDVKM. Written as DNA, the CDR3 is TGTGCCAGCAGTTTAGTGGGACAGTTAGGTAGCAATCAGCCCCAGCATTTT. Its translation: CASSLVGQLGSNQPQHF. The entire variable domain, with the rest obtained from reference TRBV28 and TRBJ1-5, is as follows: DVKVTQSSRYLVKRTGEKVFLECVQDMDHENMFWYRQDPGLGLRLIYFSYDVKMKEKGDIPEGYSVSREKKERFSLILESASTNQTSMYLCASSLVGQLGSNQPQHFGDGTRLSIL.

In this sample, this clone turned up a few times. J is TRBJ1-1 and V is TRBV6-6; no clear D gene. Trimming shortened V by 5 bases and J by 0 bases, and 19 bases separated the two germline ends. The germline CDR1 and CDR2 sequences are MNHNY and SVGAGI (reference sequence). CDR3 size: 17 residues. The CDR3 DNA is TGTGCCAGCAGTCCCCAGGACGGAAACCTCATGAACACTGAAGCTTTCTTT. Protein product: CASSPQDGNLMNTEAFF.

This sequence joins TRBV27 and TRBJ2-1; D ambiguous. Trimming pared 5 bases from V and 0 bases from J, leaving 8 bases between. Germline values: CDR1 MNHEY, CDR2 SMNVEV (reference sequence). This CDR3 contains 14 residues. The CDR3 nucleotides read TGTGCCAGCAGTCCCCCCGTCTCCTACAATGAGCAGTTCTTC. As protein: CASSPPVSYNEQFF.

The chain links TRBV5-1 to TRBJ1-4; TRBD1 matches 9 bases. This CDR3 is built from 15 residues. V shed 0 bases and J 4 bases; nucleotides not matched to a gene: 1. Germline V lookup: CDR1 SGHRS, CDR2 YFSETQ. The DNA of the CDR3 is TGCGCCAGCAGCTTGGAGGGACAGGGTAATGAAAAACTGTTTTTT. It translates to CASSLEGQGNEKLFF.

This chain joins TRBV5-4 and TRBJ2-4, with 8 positions matching TRBD2. Germline V gene data show CDR1 as SGHNT and CDR2 as YYREEE (reference sequence). The trim removed 0 bases at V and 12 bases at J, leaving 14 bases unmatched. The CDR3 is 16 residues long. The CDR3 loop reads CASSLGGGQAVGNQYF. The CDR3 bases are TGTGCCAGCAGCTTGGGCGGGGGGCAGGCGGTAGGAAATCAGTACTTC.

The rearrangement uses TRBV28 and TRBJ1-2, with 9 nucleotides matching TRBD1. Germline assignment: CDR1 MDHEN and CDR2 SYDVKM. The CDR3 length is 17 residues. The V and J ends lost 4 bases and 4 bases, in that order; junction bases with no gene match: 13. This CDR3 is CASSYGPRTGGGYGYTF. CDR3 in DNA: TGTGCCAGCAGTTATGGCCCCCGAACAGGGGGCGGCTATGGCTACACCTTC.

This chain links TRBV7-9 with TRBJ2-2; 10 nucleotides line up with TRBD1. Germline values: CDR1 SEHNR, CDR2 FQNEAQ (reference sequence). Losses at the gene ends were 5 bases for V and 6 bases for J; bases not matched to a gene: 6. CDR3 length: 15 residues. The CDR3 nucleotides read TGTGCCAGCAGCCCCTGGACAGGGGGGCCCGGGGAGCTGTTTTTT. This encodes CASSPWTGGPGELFF.